Only one count was recorded for the clone carrying this T cell receptor (beta chain). The data were obtained in a study of blood T cell repertoires in COVID-19. Study-level information: The study drew acute and convalescent COVID-19 samples from the United States, Italy and Spain.

Produced via immunoSEQ multiplex PCR; TCRdb's table is partial and in-frame only. The table lists some 350,000 clones, about 90% of them singletons. The germline gives CDR1 MNHEY, CDR2 SVGEGT. The CDR3 is 14 amino acids. The germline V and J ends were trimmed by 5 bases and 1 base, with 9 bases remaining between them. Material for sequencing was peripheral blood. V usage is TRBV6-2 or TRBV6-3 and J usage is TRBJ1-5; a weak D match, TRBD1 (5 bases). This sequence originates from a woman younger than 35 who had recovered from COVID-19. The CDR3 region has the DNA TGTGCCAGCAGTCTCAGACAGAGCAATCAGCCCCAGCATTTT. Protein sequence: CASSLRQSNQPQHF.